This TCR beta chain comes out of a study of blood T cell repertoires in COVID-19. This clone was found once. TCRdb's table, derived via immunoSEQ multiplex PCR, lists solely in-frame clones and lacks some. Of approximately 300,000 clones in the sample, 70% to 90% are singletons; the top ten hold 3.5% to 5.5%. Participants, about 18 to 100 years old, spanned under 30 US areas. CDR1 is SEHNR and CDR2 is FQNEAQ in the germline V gene (reference sequence). The CDR3 is 16 residues long. J lost 3 bases, V lost 5 bases, and 7 bases had no gene match. Sequenced sample: PBMCs or T cells enriched from blood (not recorded which). The chain is built from TRBV7-9 and TRBJ2-2, with TRBD2 matching 9 bases. This sequence originates from a woman in her 30s who had recovered from COVID-19. The CDR3 region is CASSPPSGEDTGELFF. CDR3 DNA: TGTGCCAGCAGCCCGCCTAGCGGGGAAGACACCGGGGAGCTGTTTTTT.